The 11 T cell receptor beta chains presented below share a single source sample, sequenced in a study of T cell responses to AZD1222 COVID-19 vaccine. Repertoires were generated with immunoSEQ multiplex PCR, while TCRdb's copy carries only in-frame clones and drops some. The sample yields around 100,000 clones, about 88% seen once. Source: peripheral blood, taken on day 0 of AZD1222 vaccination. The receptors here all came from an adult in good health.

V gene TRBV11-2 combines with J gene TRBJ1-5; D not resolved. The V end was cut by 3 bases, the J end by 6 bases, with 9 bases between. The CDR3 loop spans 13 amino acids. Germline V gene sequence: CDR1 SGHAT, CDR2 FQNNGV. CDR3: CASSLNSGQPQHF. CDR3 sequence (DNA): TGTGCCAGCAGCTTGAATTCGGGTCAGCCCCAGCATTTT.

The CDR3 DNA sequence: TGTGCCAGCAGTTACCCCTTCGGGGGGACCTCCTACGAGCAGTACTTC. Encoded protein: CASSYPFGGTSYEQYF. V gene TRBV6-2 or TRBV6-3 combines with J gene TRBJ2-7; 7 bases line up with TRBD2. V trimming: 2 bases; J trimming: 0 bases; junction bases outside the gene matches: 7. Germline V gene data show CDR1 as MNHEY and CDR2 as SVGEGT. The CDR3 is 16 amino acids.

The CDR3 spells CASSLTRTTDTQYF. CDR3 in DNA: TGTGCCAGCAGTTTAACTAGGACCACAGATACGCAGTATTTT. The J gene is TRBJ2-3, the V gene TRBV27; weak D call: TRBD2 (5 bases). Germline values: CDR1 MNHEY, CDR2 SMNVEV (reference sequence). This CDR3 has 14 residues. V was clipped by 2 bases and J by 2 bases, with 8 bases between them.

J is TRBJ1-1 and V is TRBV12-3 or TRBV12-4; TRBD1 might be the D (5 bases). The ends were cut back, 3 bases at V and 11 bases at J, with 13 bases in the middle. This CDR3 region has 12 residues. CDR3 nucleotide sequence: TGTGCCAGCAGTTTTAGTGGGGGAGAGGCTTTCTTT. The encoded protein is CASSFSGGEAFF.

V is TRBV2 and J is TRBJ2-2, with 8 bases identical to TRBD1. V lost 2 bases, J lost 4 bases, and 3 bases stayed unmatched. CDR3 length equals 15 residues. The germline gives CDR1 SNHLY, CDR2 FYNNEI. The CDR3 protein is CASSELDRVTGELFF. DNA for the CDR3: TGTGCCAGCAGTGAATTGGACAGGGTCACCGGGGAGCTGTTTTTT.

V and J are TRBV27 and TRBJ2-1; D unresolved. Per the germline V gene, CDR1 is MNHEY and CDR2 is SMNVEV (reference sequence). V lost 6 bases and J lost 0, with 12 bases in between. The CDR3 runs to 15 residues. Written as DNA, the CDR3 is TGTGCCAGCAGACTGAGACCCTACTCCTACAATGAGCAGTTCTTC. Protein: CASRLRPYSYNEQFF.

The genes are TRBV28 and TRBJ1-4; D call uncertain. Germline CDR1 is MDHEN and CDR2 is SYDVKM. The CDR3 has 15 residues. Trimming cost V 3 bases and J 7 bases, with 15 bases left between them. The CDR3 bases are TGTGCCAGCAGTTTGTCGAGTTCCACGGTTGAAAAACTGTTTTTT. The encoded protein is CASSLSSSTVEKLFF.

The chain combines TRBV28 with TRBJ1-2; D is undetermined. The germline CDR1 and CDR2 sequences are MDHEN and SYDVKM. The CDR3 spans 11 residues. Trimming took 2 bases from V and 7 from J, leaving 5 bases between them. This chain's CDR3 is CASSLPGGYTF. The CDR3 DNA follows: TGTGCCAGCAGTTTACCAGGTGGCTACACCTTC.

This chain joins TRBV28 and TRBJ1-1; D might be TRBD1 (6 bases). The CDR3 is 14 residues long. Germline CDR1 is MDHEN and CDR2 is SYDVKM. V was shortened by 8 bases and J by 1 base, with 14 bases between the two germline ends. CDR3: CASVGSTGNTEAFF. The CDR3 DNA follows: TGTGCCAGCGTGGGGTCGACAGGGAACACTGAAGCTTTCTTT.

To note about this clone: Additional DNA sequences in this sample encode the identical CDR3. This rearrangement joins TRBV12-3 or TRBV12-4 to TRBJ1-4; no definite D call. The germline V and J ends were trimmed by 6 bases and 7 bases, with 12 bases remaining between them. The CDR3 totals 13 residues. CDR3: CASSLAGTEKLFF. In DNA, the CDR3 is TGTGCCAGCAGCCTCGCAGGTACTGAAAAACTGTTTTTT.

The chain carries TRBV24-1 and TRBJ1-1; no firm D call. Germline V gives CDR1 KGHDR, CDR2 SFDVKD. Trimming left V 3 bases short and J 5 bases short, with 15 bases between. The CDR3 is made up of 15 amino acids. The CDR3 loop is CATSDGRTSGTEAFF. The CDR3 nucleotides are TGTGCCACCAGTGATGGCAGGACCTCCGGGACTGAAGCTTTCTTT.